A single sample gave rise to the 15 T cell receptor beta chains below, sequenced in a study of shared clonotypes between healthy human individuals. Assay used: immunoSEQ multiplex PCR; TCRdb lists only in-frame clones, some missing. This sample has about 2.4 million clones, with 90% to 95% found just once. Material: naive CD4+ T cells from PBMCs. Subset defined: CD45RA+ positively selected. The receptors stem from a man aged 18 to 30 in good health. Some clones in this sample may be carry-over from other donors' samples.

Note on this clone: Other nucleotide sequences in the sample specify the same CDR3. The rearrangement links TRBV18 to TRBJ1-5; no definite D call. V lost 4 bases and J lost 0, with 4 bases in between. There are 13 residues in the CDR3. CDR1 KGHSH and CDR2 LQKENI come from the germline V gene. Here the CDR3 DNA reads TGTGCCAGCTCACTCGATAGCAATCAGCCCCAGCATTTT. Encoded protein: CASSLDSNQPQHF. The full variable domain, rest sourced from reference TRBV18 and TRBJ1-5, is NAGVMQNPRHLVRRRGQEARLRCSPMKGHSHVYWYRQLPEEGLKFMVYLQKENIIDESGMPKERFSAEFPKEGPSILRIQQVVRGDSAAYFCASSLDSNQPQHFGDGTRLSIL.

The CDR3 here is CAWSRASGSLGTQYF. The CDR3 nucleotides are TGTGCCTGGAGTCGGGCTAGCGGGAGTTTGGGGACCCAGTACTTC. J is TRBJ2-5 and V is TRBV30; TRBD2 aligns across 10 bases. Trimming took 2 bases from V and 7 from J; bases not matched to a gene: 10. The germline V gene encodes CDR1 GTSNPN and CDR2 SVGIG (reference sequence). The CDR3 is 15 residues long. The full variable domain, its missing parts supplied by reference TRBV30 and TRBJ2-5, is SQTIHQWPATLVQPVGSPLSLECTVEGTSNPNLYWYRQAAGRGLQLLFYSVGIGQISSEVPQNLSASRPQDRQFILSSKKLLLSDSGFYLCAWSRASGSLGTQYFGPGTRLLVL.

V gene TRBV7-9 combines with J gene TRBJ2-2; 8 nucleotides match TRBD1. Germline CDR1 SEHNR, CDR2 FQNEAQ (reference sequence). The J segment lost 6 bases and the V segment lost 4 bases, leaving 10 bases of the junction unmatched. CDR3 length equals 16 residues. CDR3 bases: TGTGCCAGCAGCTCCTCCGACAGGGGAAGGTCCGGGGAGCTGTTTTTT. This sequence encodes CASSSSDRGRSGELFF.

This chain joins TRBV4-2 and TRBJ1-1, with D possibly matching TRBD1 (6 bases). Deletions cut 3 bases from V and 3 bases from J, with 20 bases between. This CDR3 spans 17 amino acids. Germline-derived CDR1 and CDR2 are LGHNA and YNFKEQ. The CDR3 sequence is CASSHPVGGGRDTEAFF. CDR3 sequence (DNA): TGTGCCAGCAGCCACCCAGTTGGGGGGGGGCGTGACACTGAAGCTTTCTTT.

The chain links TRBV20-1 to TRBJ1-1; D uncertain. This CDR3 has 10 amino acids. Trimming took off 3 bases at V and 3 bases at J, with 2 bases between the two ends. Germline V lookup: CDR1 DFQATT, CDR2 SNEGSKA (reference sequence). CDR3 region: CSASYTEAFF. Written as DNA, the CDR3 is TGCAGTGCTAGCTACACTGAAGCTTTCTTT.

In this sample, this clone turned up once. CDR3 nucleotide sequence: TGTGCCAGCAGCCCGCGGGGTAGCGGGAGTATTACCGGGGAGCTGTTTTTT. It yields the protein CASSPRGSGSITGELFF. The chain recombines TRBV5-4 with TRBJ2-2; 9 positions match TRBD2. The CDR3 has 17 amino acids. Germline values: CDR1 SGHNT, CDR2 YYREEE (reference sequence). V lost 4 bases and J lost 5; bases outside the gene matches: 12.

Concerning this clone: Other DNA sequences in this sample translate to the same CDR3. J is TRBJ2-2 and V is TRBV6-5; D gene unclear. Germline assignment: CDR1 MNHEY and CDR2 SVGAGI. The CDR3 extends over 14 amino acids. V lost 3 bases and J lost 2, with 7 bases in between. As DNA, the CDR3 is TGTGCCAGCAGTTATAGAGGAAACACCGGGGAGCTGTTTTTT. This sequence encodes CASSYRGNTGELFF.

The CDR3 region is CASSYPTEGNTEAFF. As DNA, the CDR3 is TGTGCCAGCAGCTACCCCACGGAAGGGAACACTGAAGCTTTCTTT. V and J are TRBV7-9 and TRBJ1-1; D not resolved. The length of the CDR3 is 15 residues. Between the trimmed V and J ends, which lost 4 bases and 1 base, there was a span of 13 bases. Germline values: CDR1 SEHNR, CDR2 FQNEAQ (reference sequence).

As to this clone: This CDR3 is also generated by other DNA sequences in the sample. V and J are TRBV2 and TRBJ2-2, with 8 bases aligning to TRBD2. Germline values: CDR1 SNHLY, CDR2 FYNNEI. CDR3 length: 14 residues. V lost 7 bases to trimming and J lost 0 bases; unmatched junction nucleotides: 1. CDR3 DNA: TGTGCCAGCACTAGCGGGTCGAACACCGGGGAGCTGTTTTTT. The encoded protein is CASTSGSNTGELFF.

This chain links TRBV5-6 with TRBJ1-1, with D possibly TRBD1 on 6 matching bases. There are 12 residues in the CDR3. With 4 bases removed from V and 8 bases from J, the gap between germline ends came to 12 bases. In germline, CDR1 is SGHDT, CDR2 YYEEEE. The CDR3 reads CASSPGAGEAFF. In DNA, the CDR3 is TGTGCCAGCAGCCCGGGGGCAGGGGAAGCTTTCTTT. The variable domain in full, with the rest retrieved from reference TRBV5-6 and TRBJ1-1, is DAGVTQSPTHLIKTRGQQVTLRCSPKSGHDTVSWYQQALGQGPQFIFQYYEEEERQRGNFPDRFSGHQFPNYSSELNVNALLLGDSALYLCASSPGAGEAFFGQGTRLTVV.

This sequence joins TRBV15 and TRBJ2-3, with 9 bases identical to TRBD2. Germline CDR1 reads LNHNV; CDR2 reads YYDKDF (reference sequence). The trim removed 1 base at V and 1 base at J, leaving 3 bases unmatched. CDR3 length: 16 amino acids. As DNA, the CDR3 is TGTGCCACCAGCAGAGGACTAGCGGAGGGCACAGATACGCAGTATTTT. Translation: CATSRGLAEGTDTQYF. Supplemented by reference TRBV15 and TRBJ2-3, the full variable domain reads DAMVIQNPRYQVTQFGKPVTLSCSQTLNHNVMYWYQQKSSQAPKLLFHYYDKDFNNEADTPDNFQSRRPNTSFCFLDIRSPGLGDTAMYLCATSRGLAEGTDTQYFGPGTRLTVL.

This rearrangement joins TRBV5-1 to TRBJ2-1; 7 bases fit TRBD1. The germline CDR1 and CDR2 sequences are SGHRS and YFSETQ. The length of the CDR3 is 15 residues. V was clipped by 4 bases and J by 5 bases; unmatched bases: 9. The CDR3 loop is CASSGGQVGDNEQFF. For the CDR3, the DNA is TGCGCCAGCAGCGGCGGACAGGTGGGCGACAATGAGCAGTTCTTC.

V is TRBV9 and J is TRBJ2-7; a possible D gene is TRBD2 (5 bases). The CDR3 length is 13 residues. Germline V gene lookup returns CDR1 SGDLS and CDR2 YYNGEE. Trimming left V 4 bases short and J 7 bases short, with 15 bases between. CDR3 sequence: CASSSQPPGEQYF. The CDR3 coding sequence is TGTGCCAGCAGCTCCCAACCCCCGGGGGAGCAGTACTTC. The variable domain in full, completed from reference TRBV9 and TRBJ2-7, reads DSGVTQTPKHLITATGQRVTLRCSPRSGDLSVYWYQQSLDQGLQFLIQYYNGEERAKGNILERFSAQQFPDLHSELNLSSLELGDSALYFCASSSQPPGEQYFGPGTRLTVT.

There are a few counts of this clone. The V gene is TRBV2, the J gene TRBJ2-3; 7 nucleotides line up with TRBD2. This CDR3 is built from 14 residues. Trimming took 7 bases from V and 1 from J; bases not matched to a gene: 5. The germline gives CDR1 SNHLY, CDR2 FYNNEI. The CDR3 loop reads CASKKREGTDTQYF. DNA for the CDR3: TGTGCCAGCAAAAAGCGGGAAGGCACAGATACGCAGTATTTT. Supplemented by reference TRBV2 and TRBJ2-3, the full variable domain reads EPEVTQTPSHQVTQMGQEVILRCVPISNHLYFYWYRQILGQKVEFLVSFYNNEISEKSEIFDDQFSVERPDGSNFTLKIRSTKLEDSAMYFCASKKREGTDTQYFGPGTRLTVL.

The chain links TRBV19 to TRBJ1-3, with unresolved D. The V gene lost 10 bases and the J gene lost 1 base, with 14 bases spanning the gap. The CDR3 runs to 14 residues. CDR1 and CDR2 (germline): LNHDA, SQIVND (reference sequence). The CDR3 sequence is CATRRGGSGNTIYF. DNA of the CDR3: TGTGCCACCCGGCGGGGAGGATCTGGAAACACCATATATTTT.